A selection of T cell receptor beta chains follows, all from one sample in a study of CXCR3-negative and CXCR3-positive naive CD8 T cells. TCRdb re-called the 5' RACE reads, yielding one record per CDR3 amino acid sequence without DNA. The listing records roughly 120,000 distinct CDR3 sequences. Specimen: naive CXCR3+ CD8+ T cells from blood. The receptors come from a human donor in good health. Some clones in this sample may be carry-over from other donors' samples. Each CDR3 is given with its conserved first and last residue. The order of the fields is J gene, V gene, CDR3 protein.

J gene: TRBJ2-7
V gene: TRBV4-1
CDR3 protein: CASSQDNSPPYEQYF

J gene: TRBJ2-2
V gene: TRBV5-4
CDR3 protein: CASSFLGGGTGELFF

J gene: TRBJ1-1
V gene: TRBV27
CDR3 protein: CASSFQTGTNTEAFF

J gene: TRBJ1-4
V gene: TRBV10-2
CDR3 protein: CASYRAYATNEKLFF

J gene: TRBJ1-2
V gene: TRBV13
CDR3 protein: CASSSRGRTNYGYTF

J gene: TRBJ1-1
V gene: TRBV25-1
CDR3 protein: CASSEWDRGTTEAFF

J gene: TRBJ1-3
V gene: TRBV29-1
CDR3 protein: CSVEEVGVLSGNTIYF

J gene: TRBJ2-6
V gene: TRBV18
CDR3 protein: CASSPRNLASRFLTF

J gene: TRBJ2-7
V gene: TRBV25-1
CDR3 protein: CASSELYSYEQYF

J gene: TRBJ2-1
V gene: TRBV6-2/TRBV6-3
CDR3 protein: CASRTKAGYYNEQFF

J gene: TRBJ2-3
V gene: TRBV11-2
CDR3 protein: CASSLEVLGADTQYF

J gene: TRBJ2-2
V gene: TRBV5-1
CDR3 protein: CASRPDRNTGELFF

J gene: TRBJ2-2
V gene: TRBV15
CDR3 protein: CATSAGQTNTGELFF

J gene: TRBJ1-1
V gene: TRBV20-1
CDR3 protein: CSARMTGDTEAFF

J gene: TRBJ2-1
V gene: TRBV29-1
CDR3 protein: CSAETVQDSDNEQFF